The rows below give T cell receptor beta chains drawn from one sample of a study of shared clonotypes between healthy human individuals. Repertoires were generated with immunoSEQ multiplex PCR, while TCRdb's copy carries only in-frame clones and drops some. Among 2 million to 2.5 million clones listed, under 95% were seen once. Sequencing was carried out using naive CD4+ T cells from PBMCs. Receptors originate from a man aged 18 to 29 in good health. Some clones in this sample may be carry-over from other donors' samples. Both conserved end residues are part of each CDR3. Each record gives: V gene, J gene, CDR3 protein.

TRBV28,TRBJ1-3,CASSSYPGQGSGGNTIYF
TRBV5-1,TRBJ1-1,CASSRGGTAPDPTEAFF
TRBV19,TRBJ1-1,CASSWDSGRIAFF
TRBV7-2,TRBJ2-3,CASSLGYPTDTQYF
TRBV6-5,TRBJ2-7,CASRIRQGGSYEQYF
TRBV13,TRBJ2-5,CASSLLRDIETQYF
TRBV29-1,TRBJ2-5,CSVEQGGDETQYF
TRBV28,TRBJ2-7,CASSSRTGWTYEQYF
TRBV5-4,TRBJ2-7,CAATIRQGARDEQYF
TRBV19,TRBJ2-3,CASSILTSGRDTQYF
TRBV2,TRBJ1-2,CASSEWRDTGYGYTF
TRBV4-2,TRBJ2-7,CASSTGGGSASYEQYF
TRBV9,TRBJ2-7,CASSVGLAGVWEQYF
TRBV5-1,TRBJ1-5,CASSGAPGMDQPQHF
TRBV4-2,TRBJ2-5,CASSQEGARSWETQYF
TRBV4-2,TRBJ1-3,CASSQEPGYGNTIYF
TRBV28,TRBJ2-2,CASSPSGLGHTGELFF
TRBV2,TRBJ1-1,CASSDSVTEAFF
TRBV2,TRBJ1-4,CASSLGQGGEKLFF
TRBV7-2,TRBJ2-7,CASSALIGTVAYEQYF
TRBV4-3,TRBJ1-2,CASSPGHTPEGHGYTF
TRBV29-1,TRBJ2-7,CSVVGFSSYEQYF
TRBV6-1,TRBJ2-1,CASSGTVYTMRQFF
TRBV11-2,TRBJ1-2,CASSYARRNSGYTF
TRBV9,TRBJ2-3,CASSAGRGITDTQYF
TRBV6-5,TRBJ1-4,CASSWTVAHEKLFF
TRBV4-1,TRBJ2-7,CASSRRLAGGNYEQYF
TRBV18,TRBJ2-3,CASSPSVGPDTQYF